Reported below is one T cell receptor (beta chain). The data were obtained in a study of CD8 T cells in ankylosing spondylitis. TCRdb analysed the 5' RACE reads with MiXCR anew, one entry per CDR3 protein. The sample shows 250,000 or so distinct CDR3 sequences, around 11% of them seen only once. Germline CDR1 and CDR2: SEHNR and FQNEAQ (reference sequence). The CDR3 consists of 12 residues. Between the trimmed V and J ends, which lost 6 bases and 6 bases, there was a span of 8 bases. The chain recombines TRBV7-9 with TRBJ2-2; D ambiguous. This TCR was recovered from a male donor with ankylosing spondylitis or in good health (not recorded which). The sequencing sample was made of blood, either unsorted or a sorted T cell fraction (not recorded which). The CDR3 DNA reads TGTGCCAGCAGGGAGACTCCCGGGGAGCTGTTTTTT. Protein product: CASRETPGELFF. The variable domain in full, with the rest retrieved from reference TRBV7-9 and TRBJ2-2, is DTGVSQNPRHKITKRGQNVTFRCDPISEHNRLYWYRQTLGQGPEFLTYFQNEAQLEKSRLLSDRFSAERPKGSFSTLEIQRTEQGDSAMYLCASRETPGELFFGEGSRLTVL.